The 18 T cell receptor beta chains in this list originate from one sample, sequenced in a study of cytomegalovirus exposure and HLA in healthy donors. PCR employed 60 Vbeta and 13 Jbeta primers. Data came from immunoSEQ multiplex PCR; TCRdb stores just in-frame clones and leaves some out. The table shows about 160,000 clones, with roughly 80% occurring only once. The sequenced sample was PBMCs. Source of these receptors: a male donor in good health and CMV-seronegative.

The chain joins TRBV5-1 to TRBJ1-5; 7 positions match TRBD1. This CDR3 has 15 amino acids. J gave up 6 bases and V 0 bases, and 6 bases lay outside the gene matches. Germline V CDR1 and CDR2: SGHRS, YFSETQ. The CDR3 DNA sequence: TGCGCCAGCAGCTTGGGCCAGGGGGTTGGTCAGCCCCAGCATTTT. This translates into CASSLGQGVGQPQHF.

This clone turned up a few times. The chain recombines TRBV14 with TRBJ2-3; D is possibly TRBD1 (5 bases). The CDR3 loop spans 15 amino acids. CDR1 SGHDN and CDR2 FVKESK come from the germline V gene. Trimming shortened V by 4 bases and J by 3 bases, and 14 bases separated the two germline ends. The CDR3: CASSPFAPGTDTQYF. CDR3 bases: TGTGCCAGCAGCCCCTTCGCCCCAGGGACAGATACGCAGTATTTT.

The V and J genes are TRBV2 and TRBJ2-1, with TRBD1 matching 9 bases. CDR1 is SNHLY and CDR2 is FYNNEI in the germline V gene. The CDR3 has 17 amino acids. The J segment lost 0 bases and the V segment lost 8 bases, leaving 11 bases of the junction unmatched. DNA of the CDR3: TGTGCCAGCCAGGGGACAGGGAGGCTAGGCTCCTACAATGAGCAGTTCTTC. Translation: CASQGTGRLGSYNEQFF. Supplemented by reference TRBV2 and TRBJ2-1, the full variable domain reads EPEVTQTPSHQVTQMGQEVILRCVPISNHLYFYWYRQILGQKVEFLVSFYNNEISEKSEIFDDQFSVERPDGSNFTLKIRSTKLEDSAMYFCASQGTGRLGSYNEQFFGPGTRLTVL.

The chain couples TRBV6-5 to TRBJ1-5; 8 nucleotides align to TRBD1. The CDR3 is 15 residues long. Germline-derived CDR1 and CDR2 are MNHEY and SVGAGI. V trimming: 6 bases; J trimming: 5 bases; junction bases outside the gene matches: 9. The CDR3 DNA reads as TGTGCCAGCAGCCAAACCAGGGGGCGGGATCAGCCCCAGCATTTT. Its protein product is CASSQTRGRDQPQHF.

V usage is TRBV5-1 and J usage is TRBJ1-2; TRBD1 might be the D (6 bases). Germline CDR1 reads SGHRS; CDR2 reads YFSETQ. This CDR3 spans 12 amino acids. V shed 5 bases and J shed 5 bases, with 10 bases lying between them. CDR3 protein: CASRRTDYGYTF. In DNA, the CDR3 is TGCGCCAGCAGAAGGACAGATTATGGCTACACCTTC.

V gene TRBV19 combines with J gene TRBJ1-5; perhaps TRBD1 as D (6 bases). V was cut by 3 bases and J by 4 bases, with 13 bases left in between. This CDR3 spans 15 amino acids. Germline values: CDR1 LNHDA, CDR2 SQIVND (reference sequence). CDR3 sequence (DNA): TGTGCCAGTAGTATTCAGGGGTCGGTGAATCAGCCCCAGCATTTT. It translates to CASSIQGSVNQPQHF.

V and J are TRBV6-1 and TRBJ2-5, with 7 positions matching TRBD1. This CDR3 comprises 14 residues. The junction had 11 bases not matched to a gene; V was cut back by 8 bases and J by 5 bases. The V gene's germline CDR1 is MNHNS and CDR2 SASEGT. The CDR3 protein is CASGVTGSGETQYF. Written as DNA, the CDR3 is TGTGCCAGCGGGGTGACAGGGTCGGGCGAGACCCAGTACTTC.

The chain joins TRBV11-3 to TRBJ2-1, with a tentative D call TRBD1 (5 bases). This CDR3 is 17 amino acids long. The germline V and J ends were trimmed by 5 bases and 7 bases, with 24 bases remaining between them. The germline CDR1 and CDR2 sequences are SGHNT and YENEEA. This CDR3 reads CASSLGRGALSWNEQFF. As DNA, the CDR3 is TGTGCCAGCAGCCTAGGGCGTGGGGCCCTCTCGTGGAATGAGCAGTTCTTC.

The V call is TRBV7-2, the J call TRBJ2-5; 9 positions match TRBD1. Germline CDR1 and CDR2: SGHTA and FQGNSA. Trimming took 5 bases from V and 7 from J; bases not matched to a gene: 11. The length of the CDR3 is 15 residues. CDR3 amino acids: CASSAGTGLGGTQYF. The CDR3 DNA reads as TGTGCCAGCAGCGCCGGGACAGGGCTTGGGGGGACCCAGTACTTC.

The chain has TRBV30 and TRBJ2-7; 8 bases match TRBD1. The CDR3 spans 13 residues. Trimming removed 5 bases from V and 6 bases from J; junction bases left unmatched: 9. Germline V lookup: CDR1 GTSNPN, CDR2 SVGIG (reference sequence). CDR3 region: CAWEGQASLEQYF. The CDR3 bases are TGTGCCTGGGAGGGACAGGCTAGCCTCGAGCAGTACTTC.

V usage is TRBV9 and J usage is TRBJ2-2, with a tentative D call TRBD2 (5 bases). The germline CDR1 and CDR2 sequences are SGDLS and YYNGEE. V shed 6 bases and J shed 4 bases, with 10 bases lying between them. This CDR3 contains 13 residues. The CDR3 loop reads CASTAAGTGELFF. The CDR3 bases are TGTGCCAGCACGGCGGCGGGCACCGGGGAGCTGTTTTTT.

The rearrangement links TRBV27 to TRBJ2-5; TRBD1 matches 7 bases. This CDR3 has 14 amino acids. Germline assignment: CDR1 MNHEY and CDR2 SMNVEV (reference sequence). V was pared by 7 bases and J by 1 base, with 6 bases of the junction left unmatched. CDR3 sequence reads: CASTLRQGQETQYF. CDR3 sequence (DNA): TGTGCCAGCACCTTGCGACAGGGCCAAGAGACCCAGTACTTC.

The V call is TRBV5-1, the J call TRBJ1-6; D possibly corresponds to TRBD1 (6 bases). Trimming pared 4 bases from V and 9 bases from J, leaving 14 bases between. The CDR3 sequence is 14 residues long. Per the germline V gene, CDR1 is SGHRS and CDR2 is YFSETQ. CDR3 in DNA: TGCGCCAGCAGCCCCGGGACAATAGTTTCACCCCTCCACTTT. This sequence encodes CASSPGTIVSPLHF.

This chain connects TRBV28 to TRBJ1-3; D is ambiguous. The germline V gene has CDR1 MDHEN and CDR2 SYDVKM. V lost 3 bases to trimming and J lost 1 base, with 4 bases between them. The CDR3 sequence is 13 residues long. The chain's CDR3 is CASSFRSGNTIYF. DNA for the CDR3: TGTGCCAGCAGTTTCAGGTCTGGAAACACCATATATTTT.

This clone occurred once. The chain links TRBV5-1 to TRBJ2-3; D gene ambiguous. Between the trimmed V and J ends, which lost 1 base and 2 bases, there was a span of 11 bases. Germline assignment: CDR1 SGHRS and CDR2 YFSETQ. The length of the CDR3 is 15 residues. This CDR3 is CASSLRGLNTDTQYF. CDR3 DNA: TGCGCCAGCAGCTTGAGAGGATTAAACACAGATACGCAGTATTTT.

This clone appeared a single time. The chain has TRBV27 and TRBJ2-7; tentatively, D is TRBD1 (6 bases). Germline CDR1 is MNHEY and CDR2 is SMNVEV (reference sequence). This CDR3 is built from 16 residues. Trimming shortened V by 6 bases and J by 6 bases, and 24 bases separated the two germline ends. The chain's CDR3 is CASSLLGQGSPLEQYF. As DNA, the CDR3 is TGTGCCAGCAGCTTACTCGGCCAGGGGAGTCCCCTCGAGCAGTACTTC.

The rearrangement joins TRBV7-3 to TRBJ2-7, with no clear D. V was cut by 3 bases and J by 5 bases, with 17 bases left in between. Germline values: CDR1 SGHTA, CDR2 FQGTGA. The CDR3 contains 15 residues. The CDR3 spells CASSLQAGQSNEQYF. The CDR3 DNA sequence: TGTGCCAGCAGCTTGCAAGCTGGGCAGAGCAACGAGCAGTACTTC.

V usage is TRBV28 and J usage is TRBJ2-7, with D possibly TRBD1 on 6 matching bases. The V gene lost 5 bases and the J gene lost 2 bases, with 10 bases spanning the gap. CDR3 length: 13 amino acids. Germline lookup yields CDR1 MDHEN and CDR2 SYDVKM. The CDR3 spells CASSPTGPYEQYF. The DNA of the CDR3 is TGTGCCAGCAGTCCGACAGGACCCTACGAGCAGTACTTC.